This T cell receptor (beta chain) was captured by sequencing in a study of beta chain features in type 1 diabetes. General study results and limits: Comparison showed that naive, central memory and Treg TCRB repertoires appeared more similar among patients than among healthy donors.

There was one heparinised blood draw per donor, averaging approximately 120 mL. To note about this clone: Its matching antigen is unknown.

All of the isolated RNA was reverse transcribed, so expressed TCRB transcripts were sequenced. The data were produced by immunoSEQ multiplex PCR, yet TCRdb's version contains in-frame clones alone and is incomplete. This repertoire shows about 360,000 clones, 10% to 15% found once; its top ten account for around 0.02%. Material: naive CD4+ T cells from blood. The sequence was obtained from a man younger than 35 in good health.

Written as DNA, the CDR3 is TGTGCCAGCGGGGACCTCAGGGGGCGCACTGAAGCTTTCTTT. Protein sequence: CASGDLRGRTEAFF. The V call is TRBV2, the J call TRBJ1-1; 8 nucleotides align to TRBD1. The CDR3 covers 14 residues. The V segment lost 8 bases and the J segment 4 bases; nucleotides outside the gene matches: 9. Germline values: CDR1 SNHLY, CDR2 FYNNEI.